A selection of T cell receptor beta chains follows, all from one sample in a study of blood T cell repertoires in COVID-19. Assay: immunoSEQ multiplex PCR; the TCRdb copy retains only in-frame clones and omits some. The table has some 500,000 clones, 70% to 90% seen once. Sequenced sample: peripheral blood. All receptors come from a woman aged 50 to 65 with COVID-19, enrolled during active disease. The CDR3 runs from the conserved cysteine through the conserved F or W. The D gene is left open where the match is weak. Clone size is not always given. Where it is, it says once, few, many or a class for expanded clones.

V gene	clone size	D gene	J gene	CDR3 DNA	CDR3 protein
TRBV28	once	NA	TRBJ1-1	TGTGCCAGCAGTTCAAGGACAGATCTTCCGAACACTGAAGCTTTCTTT	CASSSRTDLPNTEAFF
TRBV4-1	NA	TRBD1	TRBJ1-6	TGCGCCAGCAGCCGTAAACTTGGGTCGGGGACAGGGGATTCCTATAATTCACCCCTCCACTTT	CASSRKLGSGTGDSYNSPLHF
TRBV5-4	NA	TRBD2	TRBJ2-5	TGTGCCAGCAGCTTGGCAGGAGCGGGGCTCCAAGAGACCCAGTACTTC	CASSLAGAGLQETQYF
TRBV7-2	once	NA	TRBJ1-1	TGTGCCAGCAGTTTCTCCAGGGAGAACACTGAAGCTTTCTTT	CASSFSRENTEAFF
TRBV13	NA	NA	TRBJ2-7	TGTGCCAGCAGCTTAGGAGGGGTCTCCTACGAGCAGTACTTC	CASSLGGVSYEQYF
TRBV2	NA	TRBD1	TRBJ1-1	TGTGCCAGCAGTCCTGTGGGACAGGAGGAGAACACTGAAGCTTTCTTT	CASSPVGQEENTEAFF
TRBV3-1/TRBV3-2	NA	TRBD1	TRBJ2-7	TGTGCCAGCAGCCAATTTACAGGGGGCCCCTACGAGCAGTACTTC	CASSQFTGGPYEQYF
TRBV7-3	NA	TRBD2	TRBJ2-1	TGTGCCAGCGCTCCCCGACTAGCGGGAAATGAGCAGTTCTTC	CASAPRLAGNEQFF
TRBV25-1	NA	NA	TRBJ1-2	TGTGCCAGCAGTGAAGGCGGGTATGGCTACACCTTC	CASSEGGYGYTF
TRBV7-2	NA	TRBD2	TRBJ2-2	TGTGCCAGCAGCTTAGACCGGCTAGCGGGGGCCGGCGGGGAGCTGTTTTTT	CASSLDRLAGAGGELFF
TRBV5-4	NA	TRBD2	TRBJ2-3	TGTGCCAGCAGCGTTAGCATGGGGGGGGGAAGCACAGATACGCAGTATTTT	CASSVSMGGGSTDTQYF
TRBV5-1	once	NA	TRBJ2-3	TGCGCCAGCAGCCCAGGGACTTCTAGCACAGATACGCAGTATTTT	CASSPGTSSTDTQYF
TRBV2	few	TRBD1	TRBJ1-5	TGTGCCAGCATGCGGGACAGGGGGCTTCAGCCCCAGCATTTT	CASMRDRGLQPQHF
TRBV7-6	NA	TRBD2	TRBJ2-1	TGTGCCAGCAGCTCCGGCCTCAGCGGGGGTTCCTACAATGAGCAGTTCTTC	CASSSGLSGGSYNEQFF
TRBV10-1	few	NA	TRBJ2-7	TGCGCCAGCAGTGGATCCTCCGAGAAGGGGCACGAGCAGTACTTC	CASSGSSEKGHEQYF
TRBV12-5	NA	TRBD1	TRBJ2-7	TGTGCTAGTGGTTTGGGGGCTGGGACAGGGGACGACGAGCAGTACTTC	CASGLGAGTGDDEQYF
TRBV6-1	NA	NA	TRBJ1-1	TGTGCCAGCAGTGAAGTCTTGACTGAAAACACTGAAGCTTTCTTT	CASSEVLTENTEAFF
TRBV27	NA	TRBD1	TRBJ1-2	TGTGCCAGCAGCCTTCAGACAGGGGTAGGAGGCTACACCTTC	CASSLQTGVGGYTF